This T cell receptor beta chain emerged from a study of T cell responses to AZD1222 COVID-19 vaccine. Study context: Analyses pooled second doses at about 4 or about 12 weeks. Findings and limits, study-wide: Spike-wide coverage was observed for vaccine-associated CD4 TCRs, with dominant responses at 160-218 and 743-854. Seropositive at baseline were only a handful of AZD1222 recipients. White British ancestry dominated among donors, who included more females, and clonal diversity was possibly underestimated.

Clones were sequenced by immunoSEQ multiplex PCR, and TCRdb holds only the in-frame ones, with some missing. The table has about 150,000 clones, 94% seen once. CDR1 is LNHNV and CDR2 is YYDKDF in the germline V gene (reference sequence). The J segment lost 7 bases and the V segment lost 4 bases, leaving 11 bases of the junction unmatched. This CDR3 comprises 16 residues. Comment on this clone: The target antigen is unknown.

The receptor was derived from an adult in good health. This chain joins TRBV15 and TRBJ1-5; TRBD1 aligns across 9 bases. This material consisted of peripheral blood, taken on day 0 of AZD1222 vaccination. Written as DNA, the CDR3 is TGTGCCACCAGCACCCGACAGGGGGGCTGGATGCAGCCCCAGCATTTT. As protein: CATSTRQGGWMQPQHF.